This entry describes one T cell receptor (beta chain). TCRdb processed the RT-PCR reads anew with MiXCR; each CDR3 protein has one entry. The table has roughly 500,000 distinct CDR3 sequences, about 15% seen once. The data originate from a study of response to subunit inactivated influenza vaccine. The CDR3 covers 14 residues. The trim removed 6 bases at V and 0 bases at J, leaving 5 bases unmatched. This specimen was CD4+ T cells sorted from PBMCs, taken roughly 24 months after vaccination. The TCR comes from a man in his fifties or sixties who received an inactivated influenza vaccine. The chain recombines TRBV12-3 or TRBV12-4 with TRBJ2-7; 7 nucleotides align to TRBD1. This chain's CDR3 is CASSHRGYSYEQYF. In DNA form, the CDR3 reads TGTGCCAGCAGCCACAGGGGATACTCCTACGAGCAGTACTTC.